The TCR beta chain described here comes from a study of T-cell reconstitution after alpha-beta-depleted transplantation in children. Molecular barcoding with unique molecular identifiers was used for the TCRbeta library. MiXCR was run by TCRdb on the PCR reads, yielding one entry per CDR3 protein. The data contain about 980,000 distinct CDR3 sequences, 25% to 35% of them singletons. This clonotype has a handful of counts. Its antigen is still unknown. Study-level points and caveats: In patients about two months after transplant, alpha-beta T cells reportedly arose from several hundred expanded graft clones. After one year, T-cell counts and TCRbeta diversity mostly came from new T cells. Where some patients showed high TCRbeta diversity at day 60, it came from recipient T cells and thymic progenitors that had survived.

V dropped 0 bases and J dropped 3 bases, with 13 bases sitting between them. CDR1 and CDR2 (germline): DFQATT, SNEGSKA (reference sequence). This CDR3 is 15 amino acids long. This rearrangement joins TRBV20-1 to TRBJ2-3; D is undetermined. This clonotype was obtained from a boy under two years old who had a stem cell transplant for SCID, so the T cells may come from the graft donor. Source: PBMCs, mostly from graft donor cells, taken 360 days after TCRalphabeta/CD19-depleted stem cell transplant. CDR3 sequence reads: CSARDARKGTDTQYF. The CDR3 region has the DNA TGCAGTGCTAGAGATGCCAGGAAAGGAACAGATACGCAGTATTTT.